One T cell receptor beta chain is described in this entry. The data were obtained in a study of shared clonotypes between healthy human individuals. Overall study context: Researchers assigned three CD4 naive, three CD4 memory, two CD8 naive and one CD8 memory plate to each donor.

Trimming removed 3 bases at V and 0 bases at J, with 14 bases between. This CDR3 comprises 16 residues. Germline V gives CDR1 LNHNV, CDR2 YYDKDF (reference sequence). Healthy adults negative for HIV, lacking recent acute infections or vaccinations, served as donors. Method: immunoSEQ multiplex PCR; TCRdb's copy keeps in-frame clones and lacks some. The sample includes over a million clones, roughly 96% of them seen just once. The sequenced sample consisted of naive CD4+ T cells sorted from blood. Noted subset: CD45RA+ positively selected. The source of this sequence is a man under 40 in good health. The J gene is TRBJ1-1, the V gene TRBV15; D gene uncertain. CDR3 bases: TGTGCCACCAGCAGGTTCAAGGACCCTTTGAACACTGAAGCTTTCTTT. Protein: CATSRFKDPLNTEAFF.